The 14 T cell receptor beta chains in this list originate from one sample, sequenced in a study of T cell responses to AZD1222 COVID-19 vaccine. Method: immunoSEQ multiplex PCR; TCRdb's copy keeps in-frame clones and lacks some. The sample records about 110,000 clones, 65% to 85% being singletons. The sample here was peripheral blood, taken on day 0 of AZD1222 vaccination. The receptors derive from an adult in good health.

This chain links TRBV27 with TRBJ1-2; D perhaps matches TRBD1 (6 bases). This CDR3 region has 16 residues. Per the germline V gene, CDR1 is MNHEY and CDR2 is SMNVEV (reference sequence). The V and J ends lost 1 base and 2 bases respectively, with 14 bases between them. The CDR3 loop reads CASSLWSGQSNYGYTF. CDR3 bases: TGTGCCAGCAGTTTATGGTCCGGACAGTCAAACTATGGCTACACCTTC.

The V call is TRBV9, the J call TRBJ1-4; D gene unclear. Germline V CDR1 and CDR2: SGDLS, YYNGEE. Trimming removed 0 bases from V and 2 bases from J, with 8 bases in between. The length of the CDR3 is 15 residues. As DNA, the CDR3 is TGTGCCAGCAGCGTAGTCGGAAACACTAATGAAAAACTGTTTTTT. Protein sequence: CASSVVGNTNEKLFF.

V usage is TRBV15 and J usage is TRBJ2-6, with D maybe TRBD2 (5 bases). This CDR3 is built from 15 residues. CDR1 and CDR2 from the germline V gene are LNHNV and YYDKDF (reference sequence). Trimming stripped 6 bases from V and 0 bases from J, with 9 bases between. CDR3 nucleotides: TGTGCCACCAGAGGACTCAGCTCTGGGGCCAACGTCCTGACTTTC. Translated: CATRGLSSGANVLTF.

The V call is TRBV18, the J call TRBJ1-1; no clear D. V was shortened by 2 bases and J by 10 bases, with 11 bases between the two germline ends. The CDR3 sequence is 12 residues long. In germline, CDR1 is KGHSH, CDR2 LQKENI. The CDR3 region is CASSPENIGAFF. The CDR3 coding sequence is TGTGCCAGCTCACCAGAAAATATCGGAGCTTTCTTT.

This sequence joins TRBV7-2 and TRBJ1-6, with a possible D match to TRBD1 (5 bases). The CDR3 spans 16 residues. Germline assignment: CDR1 SGHTA and CDR2 FQGNSA. V lost 1 base and J 6 bases, leaving 13 bases between the germline ends. In DNA form, the CDR3 reads TGTGCCAGCAGCTTAGGATCTACGAGGGGTAATTCACCCCTCCACTTT. It codes for CASSLGSTRGNSPLHF. Looking up the rest from reference TRBV7-2 and TRBJ1-6 gives the full variable domain: GAGVSQSPSNKVTEKGKDVELRCDPISGHTALYWYRQSLGQGLEFLIYFQGNSAPDKSGLPSDRFSAERTGGSVSTLTIQRTQQEDSAVYLCASSLGSTRGNSPLHFGNGTRLTVT.

The V gene is TRBV19, the J gene TRBJ2-2, with D possibly matching TRBD1 (5 bases). There are 12 residues in the CDR3. Germline CDR1 is LNHDA and CDR2 is SQIVND (reference sequence). V shed 4 bases and J shed 8 bases, with 8 bases lying between them. The CDR3: CASSTPGGELFF. CDR3 nucleotides: TGTGCCAGTAGTACCCCAGGGGGGGAGCTGTTTTTT.

The chain uses TRBV4-3 and TRBJ2-2; D possibly uses TRBD1 or TRBD2 (5 bases each). There are 17 residues in the CDR3. V lost 0 bases and J lost 4, with 15 bases in between. CDR1 LGHNA and CDR2 YSLEER come from the germline V gene. Here the CDR3 DNA reads TGCGCCAGCAGCCAAGATAATGTAGGGACCATCACCGGGGAGCTGTTTTTT. As protein: CASSQDNVGTITGELFF.

This clone has ten or more counts. The rearrangement joins TRBV2 to TRBJ2-7; 10 nucleotides line up with TRBD2. Looked up from germline, CDR1 is SNHLY and CDR2 is FYNNEI. After removal of 2 bases from V and 4 bases from J, the junction contained 14 bases not matched to a gene. The CDR3 runs to 18 residues. The chain's CDR3 is CASSEFASGGTHGYEQYF. Written as DNA, the CDR3 is TGTGCCAGCAGTGAATTCGCTAGCGGGGGCACCCACGGGTACGAGCAGTACTTC.

V is TRBV28 and J is TRBJ1-2; D is possibly TRBD1 (5 bases). Germline V gene lookup returns CDR1 MDHEN and CDR2 SYDVKM. This CDR3 comprises 16 residues. Trimming cost V 5 bases and J 5 bases, with 21 bases left between them. The CDR3 is CASSPGVGPGRYGYTF. Here the CDR3 DNA reads TGTGCCAGCAGTCCTGGGGTTGGCCCAGGGAGGTATGGCTACACCTTC.

V usage is TRBV6-5 and J usage is TRBJ2-1, with TRBD1 identical over 10 bases. The germline V gene encodes CDR1 MNHEY and CDR2 SVGAGI. This CDR3 comprises 14 residues. V lost 6 bases to trimming and J lost 7 bases; unmatched junction nucleotides: 6. The CDR3 loop reads CASRIRTGGNEQFF. The CDR3, as DNA: TGTGCCAGCAGAATAAGGACAGGGGGGAATGAGCAGTTCTTC.

This clone has only a few counts. The chain links TRBV11-2 to TRBJ1-1, with 8 bases aligning to TRBD1. Germline trimming cut 5 bases from V and 5 bases from J; bases unmatched to any gene: 10. Germline CDR1 and CDR2: SGHAT and FQNNGV. The CDR3 spans 15 residues. CDR3 nucleotides: TGTGCCAGCAGCACGAAACAGGGGGTCGGAACTGAAGCTTTCTTT. It encodes CASSTKQGVGTEAFF. Full variable domain (remainder filled in from reference TRBV11-2 and TRBJ1-1): EAGVAQSPRYKIIEKRQSVAFWCNPISGHATLYWYQQILGQGPKLLIQFQNNGVVDDSQLPKDRFSAERLKGVDSTLKIQPAKLEDSAVYLCASSTKQGVGTEAFFGQGTRLTVV.

The chain links TRBV12-3 or TRBV12-4 to TRBJ1-1; the D is unclear. The germline V and J ends were trimmed by 3 bases and 0 bases, with 5 bases remaining between them. The CDR3 totals 13 residues. CDR3 sequence: CASSFAMNTEAFF. CDR3 sequence (DNA): TGTGCCAGCAGTTTTGCAATGAACACTGAAGCTTTCTTT.

The chain recombines TRBV10-3 with TRBJ2-1; maybe TRBD2 (5 bases). CDR3 length equals 11 residues. The ends were cut back, 10 bases at V and 10 bases at J, with 14 bases in the middle. Germline V gives CDR1 ENHRY, CDR2 SYGVKD. The CDR3 DNA is TGTGCCACTACGCGGGCTCAGGAGCAGTTCTTC. Translated, it gives CATTRAQEQFF.

V usage is TRBV4-1 and J usage is TRBJ1-1; 9 bases fit TRBD1. Per germline, CDR1 MGHRA and CDR2 YSYEKL. The CDR3 extends over 16 amino acids. V was pared by 4 bases and J by 5 bases, with 11 bases of the junction left unmatched. Here the CDR3 reads CASSRLKGQGDTEAFF. The DNA for the CDR3 is TGCGCCAGCAGCCGTCTTAAGGGACAGGGAGATACTGAAGCTTTCTTT.